A single sample is the source of the 16 T cell receptor beta chains below, sequenced in a study of OX40 agonist ivuxolimab in advanced cancers. The protocol was immunoSEQ multiplex PCR, while the TCRdb copy is restricted to in-frame clones and leaves out a portion. This repertoire shows around 80,000 clones, about 80% found once; its top ten account for roughly 2.7%. The sample here was CD4+ or CD8+ T cells sorted from blood, taken in a trial of the OX40 agonist ivuxolimab. The receptors stem from an adult with an advanced solid tumor such as melanoma, head and neck, liver or kidney cancer.

This chain connects TRBV2 to TRBJ1-5, with 11 bases fitting TRBD1. The CDR3 runs 14 residues. V was clipped by 4 bases and J by 5 bases; unmatched bases: 1. CDR1 and CDR2 from the germline V gene are SNHLY and FYNNEI. The CDR3 DNA reads as TGTGCCAGCAGTGGGGGACAGGGGGATCAGCCCCAGCATTTT. Translation: CASSGGQGDQPQHF.

The J gene is TRBJ1-2, the V gene TRBV28; 10 bases map to TRBD1. V lost 4 bases and J lost 4; bases outside the gene matches: 6. CDR3 length: 15 amino acids. Germline V gene sequence: CDR1 MDHEN, CDR2 SYDVKM. Here the CDR3 reads CASSSEGQGVYGYTF. The CDR3 coding sequence is TGTGCCAGCAGTTCTGAAGGACAGGGGGTCTATGGCTACACCTTC.

V gene TRBV7-9 combines with J gene TRBJ1-2; tentatively, D is TRBD1 (6 bases). CDR3 length: 14 amino acids. Germline-derived CDR1 and CDR2 are SEHNR and FQNEAQ (reference sequence). Deletions cut 2 bases from V and 2 bases from J, with 9 bases between. The CDR3 sequence is CASSLTQGNYGYTF. CDR3 coding DNA: TGTGCCAGCAGCTTAACCCAGGGGAACTATGGCTACACCTTC.

The rearrangement joins TRBV6-6 to TRBJ1-1; D is unresolved. The CDR3 loop spans 14 amino acids. Trimming removed 7 bases from V and 0 bases from J, with 12 bases in between. Germline-derived CDR1 and CDR2 are MNHNY and SVGAGI (reference sequence). As DNA, the CDR3 is TGTGCCAGCATGGTGACCGAACTGAACACTGAAGCTTTCTTT. It encodes CASMVTELNTEAFF.

V is TRBV19 and J is TRBJ2-3; D gene uncertain. Germline V lookup: CDR1 LNHDA, CDR2 SQIVND (reference sequence). The CDR3 has 12 amino acids. Trimming removed 2 bases at V and 6 bases at J, with 6 bases between. As DNA, the CDR3 is TGTGCCAGTAGTATACGGGCGGATACGCAGTATTTT. It encodes CASSIRADTQYF.

The chain combines TRBV10-3 with TRBJ2-7; 9 nucleotides agree with TRBD1. The CDR3 sequence is 15 residues long. The V and J ends lost 9 bases and 0 bases, in that order; junction bases with no gene match: 9. Per the germline V gene, CDR1 is ENHRY and CDR2 is SYGVKD. CDR3 loop: CAIKPETGGSYEQYF. The CDR3 nucleotides read TGTGCCATAAAGCCGGAGACAGGGGGCTCCTACGAGCAGTACTTC.

The chain recombines TRBV9 with TRBJ2-3; 11 bases agree with TRBD2. The J segment lost 0 bases and the V segment lost 3 bases, leaving 6 bases of the junction unmatched. Germline-derived CDR1 and CDR2 are SGDLS and YYNGEE. This CDR3 comprises 17 residues. The CDR3 DNA reads as TGTGCCAGCAGCGCTGTGACTAGCGGGATCAGCACAGATACGCAGTATTTT. It specifies CASSAVTSGISTDTQYF.

This clone was detected a few times. The J gene is TRBJ2-7, the V gene TRBV10-3; D is possibly TRBD1 (6 bases). Germline CDR1 is ENHRY and CDR2 is SYGVKD. This CDR3 has 16 amino acids. Trimming removed 5 bases at V and 3 bases at J, with 20 bases between. This CDR3 reads CAISRLPDSKNYEQYF. The CDR3 DNA follows: TGTGCCATCAGTCGTCTTCCGGACAGTAAGAACTACGAGCAGTACTTC.

The J gene is TRBJ2-5, the V gene TRBV4-2; possible D gene TRBD1, 6 bases. This CDR3 region has 17 residues. The germline V gene has CDR1 LGHNA and CDR2 YNFKEQ. Trimming removed 1 base from V and 2 bases from J, with 17 bases in between. The CDR3 DNA sequence: TGTGCCAGCAGCCAAGGGGTGGGGGCCGCCCTACAAGAGACCCAGTACTTC. This codes for CASSQGVGAALQETQYF.

The chain joins TRBV9 to TRBJ1-2; D is unresolved. Germline loops: CDR1 SGDLS, CDR2 YYNGEE. V dropped 0 bases and J dropped 2 bases, with 5 bases sitting between them. This CDR3 comprises 13 residues. The CDR3 is CASSVDVNYGYTF. In DNA, the CDR3 is TGTGCCAGCAGCGTAGACGTCAACTATGGCTACACCTTC.

The rearrangement uses TRBV5-4 and TRBJ1-1; tentatively, D is TRBD1 (6 bases). This CDR3 spans 15 amino acids. Germline-derived CDR1 and CDR2 are SGHNT and YYREEE (reference sequence). The V end was cut by 0 bases, the J end by 4 bases, with 13 bases between. CDR3 sequence (DNA): TGTGCCAGCAGCTTGGGGCAGGGGAGGGGCACTGAAGCTTTCTTT. Translated: CASSLGQGRGTEAFF.

This chain's CDR3 is CASSVDRMGLAVGGELFF. The CDR3 nucleotides read TGTGCCAGTAGTGTGGACAGGATGGGACTAGCGGTTGGCGGGGAGCTGTTTTTT. The chain has TRBV19 and TRBJ2-2, with 11 bases fitting TRBD2. CDR1 is LNHDA, CDR2 SQIVND, per germline (reference sequence). CDR3 length: 18 residues. V dropped 5 bases and J dropped 7; count of bases not matched to a gene: 15.

This rearrangement joins TRBV5-1 to TRBJ2-2, with D possibly matching TRBD1 (5 bases). In germline, CDR1 is SGHRS, CDR2 YFSETQ. Between the trimmed V and J ends, which lost 4 bases and 3 bases, there was a span of 7 bases. This CDR3 is 13 amino acids long. The CDR3 nucleotides are TGCGCCAGCAGCGTACAGGACACCGGGGAGCTGTTTTTT. Protein: CASSVQDTGELFF.

The chain combines TRBV7-9 with TRBJ2-2; no clear D. Trimming shortened V by 5 bases and J by 5 bases, and 9 bases separated the two germline ends. In germline, CDR1 is SEHNR, CDR2 FQNEAQ (reference sequence). The CDR3 runs to 13 residues. CDR3 amino acids: CASSPHSTGELFF. The CDR3 nucleotides are TGTGCCAGCAGCCCCCATTCGACCGGGGAGCTGTTTTTT.

The V and J genes are TRBV11-3 and TRBJ2-2; D possibly corresponds to TRBD2 (6 bases). Germline-derived CDR1 and CDR2 are SGHNT and YENEEA. V was shortened by 3 bases and J by 1 base, with 12 bases between the two germline ends. The CDR3 has 16 amino acids. In DNA form, the CDR3 reads TGTGCCAGCAGCTTTAGGAGGGGAAGGAACACCGGGGAGCTGTTTTTT. Translation gives CASSFRRGRNTGELFF.

The V call is TRBV28, the J call TRBJ1-5; D is perhaps TRBD1 (5 bases). The V gene's germline CDR1 is MDHEN and CDR2 SYDVKM. The CDR3 covers 13 residues. The V end was cut by 5 bases, the J end by 7 bases, with 12 bases between. This chain's CDR3 is CASSDTRGQPQHF. CDR3 in DNA: TGTGCCAGCAGTGATACCCGGGGCCAGCCCCAGCATTTT.